The text below deals with one T cell receptor (beta chain). This entry comes from a study of blood T cell repertoires in COVID-19. Overall study context: Samples of COVID-19 (acute and convalescent) were obtained from the United States, Italy and Spain.

Sequencing was performed with immunoSEQ multiplex PCR; in TCRdb, only in-frame clones are kept and a portion is missing. Of about 76,000 clones listed, 75% to 90% are singletons. The sequence was collected from a human donor in a cohort sampled during active COVID-19. Sequenced input: peripheral blood.

The CDR3 nucleotides read TGCGCCAGCAGCTTTTCGGTAGGACCCCCCGGGACAGGGGGGGGGTCTGGGGCCAACGTCCTGACTTTC. It is translated as CASSFSVGPPGTGGGSGANVLTF. The chain combines TRBV5-1 with TRBJ2-6; 11 bases match TRBD1. J gave up 1 base and V 2 bases, and 20 bases lay outside the gene matches. There are 23 residues in the CDR3. Germline V gives CDR1 SGHRS, CDR2 YFSETQ.